The sequence of this T cell receptor beta chain was determined in a study of identical twins. Study observations and caveats: Where out-of-frame alpha sequences were twin-shared, they showed excess low generation probability. High-abundance cord blood beta clonotypes had fewer insertions; memory repertoires showed none.

Via MiXCR, TCRdb re-called the 5' RACE reads, giving one row per CDR3 protein. This sample has hundreds of thousands of distinct CDR3 sequences, with roughly an eighth found just once. There are 15 residues in the CDR3. V lost 0 bases, J lost 4 bases, and 12 bases lay in between. Germline V gene lookup returns CDR1 SGDLS and CDR2 YYNGEE. With respect to this clonotype: The antigen remains undetermined.

These data were likewise used in another study, on yellow fever vaccine responses in identical twins.

What was sequenced was PBMCs. This clonotype was obtained from a woman under 30 in good health. The chain is built from TRBV9 and TRBJ2-3; D remains unclear. The CDR3 nucleotides read TGTGCCAGCAGCGTAGCTAGTGGCGTTCCAGATACGCAGTATTTT. Protein sequence: CASSVASGVPDTQYF. Full variable domain (rest looked up from reference TRBV9 and TRBJ2-3): DSGVTQTPKHLITATGQRVTLRCSPRSGDLSVYWYQQSLDQGLQFLIQYYNGEERAKGNILERFSAQQFPDLHSELNLSSLELGDSALYFCASSVASGVPDTQYFGPGTRLTVL.